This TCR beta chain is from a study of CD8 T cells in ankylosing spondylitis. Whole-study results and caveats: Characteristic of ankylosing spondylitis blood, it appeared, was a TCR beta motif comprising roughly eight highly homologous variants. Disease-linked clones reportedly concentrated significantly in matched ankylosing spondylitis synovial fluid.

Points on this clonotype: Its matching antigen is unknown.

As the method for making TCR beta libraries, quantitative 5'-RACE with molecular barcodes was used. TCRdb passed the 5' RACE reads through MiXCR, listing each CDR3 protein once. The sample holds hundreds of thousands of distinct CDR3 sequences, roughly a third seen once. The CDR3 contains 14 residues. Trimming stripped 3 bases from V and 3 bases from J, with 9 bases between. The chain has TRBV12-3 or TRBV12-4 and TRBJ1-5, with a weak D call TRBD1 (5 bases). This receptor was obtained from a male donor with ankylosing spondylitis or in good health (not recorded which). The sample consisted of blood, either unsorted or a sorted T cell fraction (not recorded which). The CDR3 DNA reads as TGTGCCAGCAGTTTTGCGGGGCCCAATCAGCCCCAGCATTTT. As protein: CASSFAGPNQPQHF.